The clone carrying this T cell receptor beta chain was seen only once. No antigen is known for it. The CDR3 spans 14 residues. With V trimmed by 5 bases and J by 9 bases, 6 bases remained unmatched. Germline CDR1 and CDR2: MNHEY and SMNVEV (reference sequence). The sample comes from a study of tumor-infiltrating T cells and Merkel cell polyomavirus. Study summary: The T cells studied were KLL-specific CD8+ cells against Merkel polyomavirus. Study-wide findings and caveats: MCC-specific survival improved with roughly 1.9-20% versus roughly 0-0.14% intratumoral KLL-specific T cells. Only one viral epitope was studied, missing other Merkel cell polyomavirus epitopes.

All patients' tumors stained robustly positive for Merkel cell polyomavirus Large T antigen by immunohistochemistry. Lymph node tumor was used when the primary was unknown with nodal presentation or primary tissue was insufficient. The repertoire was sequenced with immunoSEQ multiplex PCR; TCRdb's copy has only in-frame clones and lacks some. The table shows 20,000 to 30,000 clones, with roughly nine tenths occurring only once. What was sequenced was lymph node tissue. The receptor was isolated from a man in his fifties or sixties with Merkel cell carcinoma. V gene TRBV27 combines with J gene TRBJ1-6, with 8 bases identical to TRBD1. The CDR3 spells CASSLDRGSSPLHF. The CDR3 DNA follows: TGTGCCAGCAGTCTCGACAGGGGAAGTTCACCCCTCCACTTT.